Following are 32 T cell receptor beta chains from one sample sequenced in a study of blood T cell repertoires in COVID-19. The data were produced by immunoSEQ multiplex PCR, yet TCRdb's version contains in-frame clones alone and is incomplete. The repertoire holds over 45,000 clones, with roughly nine tenths as singletons. The sequencing sample was made of peripheral blood. These TCRs come from a woman in her sixties or seventies with COVID-19, enrolled during active disease.

This chain joins TRBV7-7 and TRBJ2-2, with TRBD1 identical over 9 bases. With V trimmed by 5 bases and J by 2 bases, 3 bases remained unmatched. Per the germline V gene, CDR1 is SSHAT and CDR2 is FNYEAQ (reference sequence). CDR3 length equals 15 residues. The CDR3 loop is CASSPQGANTGELFF. As DNA, the CDR3 is TGTGCCAGCAGCCCACAGGGGGCAAACACCGGGGAGCTGTTTTTT. Full variable domain (outside the CDR3, taken from reference TRBV7-7 and TRBJ2-2): GAGVSQSPRYKVTKRGQDVTLRCDPISSHATLYWYQQALGQGPEFLTYFNYEAQPDKSGLPSDRFSAERPEGSISTLTIQRTEQRDSAMYRCASSPQGANTGELFFGEGSRLTVL.

The chain combines TRBV6-5 with TRBJ2-1, with 7 bases that match TRBD1. The CDR3 spans 14 residues. CDR1 MNHEY and CDR2 SVGAGI come from the germline V gene. Trimming at V came to 7 bases and at J to 4 bases, leaving 7 bases not matched to a gene. CDR3 nucleotides: TGTGCCAGCATTGGACAGGACCTTTACAATGAGCAGTTCTTC. It codes for CASIGQDLYNEQFF.

V is TRBV6-5 and J is TRBJ1-2; D gene unclear. Germline V gives CDR1 MNHEY, CDR2 SVGAGI. The CDR3 is 14 amino acids. The V and J ends lost 6 bases and 3 bases respectively, with 14 bases between them. The CDR3 nucleotides read TGTGCCAGCAGCTACGTCAGCACAGACTATGGCTACACCTTC. Its protein product is CASSYVSTDYGYTF.

This clone was observed once. V is TRBV10-3 and J is TRBJ2-3; TRBD1 is a possible D gene (6 bases). The germline V gene has CDR1 ENHRY and CDR2 SYGVKD. V lost 3 bases to trimming and J lost 4 bases, with 11 bases between them. The CDR3 is 14 residues long. In DNA form, the CDR3 reads TGTGCCATCAGTGATCACAGGGACGCAGATACGCAGTATTTT. Translated, it gives CAISDHRDADTQYF.

The J gene is TRBJ2-7, the V gene TRBV4-1, with D tentatively TRBD1 (6 bases). Germline V gene sequence: CDR1 MGHRA, CDR2 YSYEKL. This CDR3 is built from 16 residues. Between the trimmed V and J ends, which lost 0 bases and 2 bases, there was a span of 14 bases. The CDR3 bases are TGCGCCAGCAGCCAAGATCGGAACAGGGTTCCCTACGAGCAGTACTTC. Translating gives CASSQDRNRVPYEQYF.

This clone was observed a single time. This sequence joins TRBV11-3 and TRBJ2-1, with 11 bases that match TRBD2. The CDR3 consists of 14 residues. From germline, CDR1 is SGHNT and CDR2 YENEEA. V shed 7 bases and J 2 bases; nucleotides not matched to a gene: 1. Here the CDR3 DNA reads TGTGCCAGCAAACTAGCGGGGGCCTACAATGAGCAGTTCTTC. This translates into CASKLAGAYNEQFF.

This sequence joins TRBV6-5 and TRBJ1-6; the D gene is possibly TRBD1 (5 bases). Germline V lookup: CDR1 MNHEY, CDR2 SVGAGI. This CDR3 is built from 13 residues. Trimming shortened V by 4 bases and J by 8 bases, and 9 bases separated the two germline ends. CDR3: CASSSREYSPLHF. The CDR3 DNA reads as TGTGCCAGCAGTTCCAGGGAATATTCACCCCTCCACTTT.

This chain uses TRBV3-1 (or the pseudogene TRBV3-2) with TRBJ1-5; possibly TRBD1 for D (6 bases). Germline V CDR1 and CDR2: LGHDT, YNNKEL (reference sequence). This CDR3 has 15 residues. V was pared by 2 bases and J by 7 bases, with 15 bases between. This chain's CDR3 is CASSQSGGAGQPQHF. In DNA form, the CDR3 reads TGTGCCAGCAGCCAATCGGGGGGCGCAGGGCAGCCCCAGCATTTT.

V usage is TRBV28 and J usage is TRBJ2-1; a weak D match, TRBD2 (6 bases). Germline values: CDR1 MDHEN, CDR2 SYDVKM. The CDR3 is made up of 15 amino acids. V shed 5 bases and J shed 3 bases, with 14 bases lying between them. The CDR3 nucleotides read TGTGCCAGCAGTCTAACCCCGGGGGACTACAATGAGCAGTTCTTC. This gives the protein CASSLTPGDYNEQFF.

The chain has TRBV6-6 and TRBJ1-1; perhaps TRBD1 as D (5 bases). V lost 5 bases and J 3 bases, leaving 13 bases between the germline ends. The CDR3 length is 14 residues. CDR1 MNHNY and CDR2 SVGAGI come from the germline V gene (reference sequence). CDR3 protein: CASSPRTQDTEAFF. The CDR3, as DNA: TGTGCCAGCAGTCCCCGGACACAGGACACTGAAGCTTTCTTT.

This chain uses TRBV30 with TRBJ2-1; TRBD2 matches 8 bases. Losses at the gene ends were 0 bases for V and 6 bases for J; bases not matched to a gene: 10. CDR1 is GTSNPN and CDR2 is SVGIG in the germline V gene (reference sequence). The CDR3 covers 16 residues. CDR3 sequence reads: CAWSVPPGSGGNEQFF. CDR3 bases: TGTGCCTGGAGTGTACCCCCCGGGAGCGGGGGCAATGAGCAGTTCTTC.

The chain combines TRBV7-9 with TRBJ1-2, with TRBD1 as a possible D gene (5 bases). This CDR3 contains 15 residues. In germline, CDR1 is SEHNR, CDR2 FQNEAQ (reference sequence). V was pared by 1 base and J by 6 bases, with 15 bases between. The CDR3 sequence is CASSLDLGAGDGYTF. As DNA, the CDR3 is TGTGCCAGCAGCTTAGATTTAGGGGCAGGCGATGGCTACACCTTC.

The rearrangement joins TRBV13 to TRBJ1-3; D is unresolved. V lost 5 bases and J 3 bases, leaving 8 bases between the germline ends. The CDR3 is 13 residues long. CDR1 is PRHDT and CDR2 is FYEKMQ in the germline V gene (reference sequence). This CDR3 is CASSLRGGNTIYF. In nucleotides, the CDR3 is TGTGCCAGCAGCCTCCGAGGTGGAAACACCATATATTTT.

DNA for the CDR3: TGCGCCAGCCGCCTTGAGACAGGGGACGAGCAGTACTTC. Its translation is CASRLETGDEQYF. The chain is built from TRBV5-1 and TRBJ2-7; 8 bases line up with TRBD1. Germline values: CDR1 SGHRS, CDR2 YFSETQ. J lost 5 bases, V lost 7 bases, and 8 bases had no gene match. The CDR3 covers 13 residues.

This chain uses TRBV3-1 (or the pseudogene TRBV3-2) with TRBJ1-6; TRBD1 aligns across 7 bases. From germline, CDR1 is LGHDT and CDR2 YNNKEL (reference sequence). Germline trimming cut 1 base from V and 10 bases from J; bases unmatched to any gene: 7. CDR3 length: 15 residues. CDR3 protein: CASSQGRTGDSPLHF. The CDR3 DNA reads TGTGCCAGCAGCCAAGGCCGGACAGGCGACTCACCCCTCCACTTT.

This chain uses TRBV6-5 with TRBJ1-4; D might be TRBD1 (5 bases). The ends were cut back, 8 bases at V and 0 bases at J, with 7 bases in the middle. The CDR3 extends over 13 amino acids. Looked up from germline, CDR1 is MNHEY and CDR2 is SVGAGI. CDR3 sequence reads: CASQGSTNEKLFF. The CDR3 coding sequence is TGTGCCAGCCAGGGCTCAACTAATGAAAAACTGTTTTTT.

This clone was counted once. The chain recombines TRBV30 with TRBJ2-1; D is ambiguous. This CDR3 region has 15 residues. Trimming cost V 4 bases and J 0 bases, with 13 bases left between them. Germline loops: CDR1 GTSNPN, CDR2 SVGIG (reference sequence). CDR3 sequence reads: CAWNCGISSYNEQFF. The CDR3 DNA sequence: TGTGCCTGGAACTGCGGCATAAGCTCCTACAATGAGCAGTTCTTC. The entire variable domain, with the rest obtained from reference TRBV30 and TRBJ2-1, is as follows: SQTIHQWPATLVQPVGSPLSLECTVEGTSNPNLYWYRQAAGRGLQLLFYSVGIGQISSEVPQNLSASRPQDRQFILSSKKLLLSDSGFYLCAWNCGISSYNEQFFGPGTRLTVL.

This clone turned up a few times. The CDR3 loop is CASSVLAGSGTDTQYF. The CDR3 nucleotides are TGTGCCAGCAGCGTACTTGCGGGTAGCGGAACAGATACGCAGTATTTT. The gene calls are TRBV9 and TRBJ2-3, with D maybe TRBD2 (6 bases). CDR3 length: 16 residues. The germline V gene has CDR1 SGDLS and CDR2 YYNGEE. V was shortened by 1 base and J by 3 bases, with 15 bases between the two germline ends.

This chain links TRBV27 with TRBJ2-7; 10 nucleotides align to TRBD2. The germline V gene has CDR1 MNHEY and CDR2 SMNVEV (reference sequence). Trimming removed 4 bases from V and 7 bases from J; junction bases left unmatched: 1. There are 12 residues in the CDR3. DNA for the CDR3: TGTGCCAGCAGTTCACTAGCGGGGGAGCAGTACTTC. Translation: CASSSLAGEQYF.

The V gene is TRBV11-3, the J gene TRBJ2-7, with a tentative D call TRBD2 (6 bases). The CDR3 is 14 residues long. Germline V gene lookup returns CDR1 SGHNT and CDR2 YENEEA. Trimming removed 3 bases from V and 0 bases from J, with 9 bases in between. The DNA for the CDR3 is TGTGCCAGCAGCTTCCCGGGACTCTCCTACGAGCAGTACTTC. The encoded protein is CASSFPGLSYEQYF. Filled out from reference TRBV11-3 and TRBJ2-7, the complete variable domain reads EAGVVQSPRYKIIEKKQPVAFWCNPISGHNTLYWYLQNLGQGPELLIRYENEEAVDDSQLPKDRFSAERLKGVDSTLKIQPAELGDSAVYLCASSFPGLSYEQYFGPGTRLTVT.

The rearrangement links TRBV4-3 to TRBJ1-4; the D is unclear. V was cut by 7 bases and J by 8 bases, with 17 bases left in between. The CDR3 has 14 amino acids. Looked up from germline, CDR1 is LGHNA and CDR2 is YSLEER. CDR3 in amino acids: CASKEEASGEKLFF. CDR3 in DNA: TGCGCCAGCAAAGAAGAGGCAAGTGGGGAAAAACTGTTTTTT.

The chain employs TRBV6-1 and TRBJ2-7; 8 bases agree with TRBD1. The CDR3 is made up of 14 amino acids. Unmatched junction bases numbered 5, after V lost 6 bases and J lost 1 base. CDR1 and CDR2 from the germline V gene are MNHNS and SASEGT. CDR3 bases: TGTGCCAGCAGGGAAACAGGGGGTTCCTACGAGCAGTACTTC. It is translated as CASRETGGSYEQYF.

This clone was detected once. The J gene is TRBJ1-1, the V gene TRBV4-3, with a possible D match to TRBD1 (5 bases). Germline lookup yields CDR1 LGHNA and CDR2 YSLEER. This CDR3 spans 14 amino acids. V shed 4 bases and J shed 6 bases, with 15 bases lying between them. CDR3 coding DNA: TGCGCCAGCAGCCGGTCGCAGGGTTCGGCTGAAGCTTTCTTT. It specifies CASSRSQGSAEAFF.

V and J are TRBV30 and TRBJ2-7, with 10 bases fitting TRBD2. The CDR3 loop spans 15 amino acids. Germline-derived CDR1 and CDR2 are GTSNPN and SVGIG (reference sequence). V lost 2 bases to trimming and J lost 2 bases; unmatched junction nucleotides: 6. This CDR3 reads CAWSRGTSETYEQYF. The CDR3 DNA follows: TGTGCCTGGAGTAGAGGGACTAGCGAAACCTACGAGCAGTACTTC.

The chain employs TRBV2 and TRBJ1-1; D unclear. Germline CDR1 is SNHLY and CDR2 is FYNNEI. The CDR3 is made up of 14 amino acids. The V end lost 5 bases, the J end lost 1 base, and 11 bases lay between the germline ends. The DNA for the CDR3 is TGTGCCAGCAGTCTCGGAGGCTGGAACACTGAAGCTTTCTTT. Residues: CASSLGGWNTEAFF.

This clone has just one count. The genes are TRBV6-2 or TRBV6-3 and TRBJ1-5; unclear D gene. There are 14 residues in the CDR3. V was pared by 2 bases and J by 0 bases, with 5 bases between. Looked up from germline, CDR1 is MNHEY and CDR2 is SVGEGT. CDR3 in amino acids: CASSYIYSNQPQHF. CDR3 DNA sequence: TGTGCCAGCAGTTACATCTATAGCAATCAGCCCCAGCATTTT.

This sequence joins TRBV6-5 and TRBJ1-1; maybe TRBD1 (5 bases). V was clipped by 5 bases and J by 1 base, with 8 bases between them. The V gene's germline CDR1 is MNHEY and CDR2 SVGAGI. This CDR3 contains 13 residues. CDR3 protein: CASSRQRNTEAFF. CDR3 DNA: TGTGCCAGCAGTCGACAGAGGAACACTGAAGCTTTCTTT.

The chain couples TRBV7-8 to TRBJ1-2, with D uncertain. Looked up from germline, CDR1 is SGHVS and CDR2 is FQNEAQ. V was clipped by 1 base and J by 0 bases, with 6 bases between them. The CDR3 has 14 residues. CDR3 amino acids: CASSLGRANYGYTF. The DNA of the CDR3 is TGTGCCAGCAGCTTAGGTCGGGCTAACTATGGCTACACCTTC.

The V gene is TRBV5-4, the J gene TRBJ1-1, with D possibly TRBD1 on 5 matching bases. This CDR3 is built from 14 residues. Deletions cut 7 bases from V and 4 bases from J, with 17 bases between. Germline CDR1 reads SGHNT; CDR2 reads YYREEE (reference sequence). The CDR3 bases are TGTGCCAGCCGTCCGTGGGGGGGGAGCACTGAAGCTTTCTTT. Protein sequence: CASRPWGGSTEAFF.

This clone appeared once. V gene TRBV10-3 combines with J gene TRBJ2-2, with 9 bases fitting TRBD1. Germline assignment: CDR1 ENHRY and CDR2 SYGVKD. CDR3 length equals 13 residues. Trimming at V came to 8 bases and at J to 6 bases, leaving 4 bases not matched to a gene. The CDR3 region is CAIGGQGSGELFF. DNA for the CDR3: TGTGCCATCGGGGGACAGGGTTCCGGGGAGCTGTTTTTT.

V is TRBV7-9 and J is TRBJ1-1, with TRBD1 as a possible D gene (5 bases). Looked up from germline, CDR1 is SEHNR and CDR2 is FQNEAQ (reference sequence). Trimming left V 5 bases short and J 0 bases short, with 7 bases between. CDR3 size: 13 residues. CDR3: CASSPQVNTEAFF. The CDR3 DNA reads TGTGCCAGCAGCCCACAGGTGAACACTGAAGCTTTCTTT.

The V and J genes are TRBV4-3 and TRBJ2-1; D possibly corresponds to TRBD2 (5 bases). Per the germline V gene, CDR1 is LGHNA and CDR2 is YSLEER. The CDR3 extends over 15 amino acids. Trimming removed 0 bases from V and 6 bases from J, with 12 bases in between. The CDR3 loop is CASSQDSLAFNEQFF. CDR3 coding DNA: TGCGCCAGCAGCCAAGATAGCCTAGCCTTCAATGAGCAGTTCTTC.